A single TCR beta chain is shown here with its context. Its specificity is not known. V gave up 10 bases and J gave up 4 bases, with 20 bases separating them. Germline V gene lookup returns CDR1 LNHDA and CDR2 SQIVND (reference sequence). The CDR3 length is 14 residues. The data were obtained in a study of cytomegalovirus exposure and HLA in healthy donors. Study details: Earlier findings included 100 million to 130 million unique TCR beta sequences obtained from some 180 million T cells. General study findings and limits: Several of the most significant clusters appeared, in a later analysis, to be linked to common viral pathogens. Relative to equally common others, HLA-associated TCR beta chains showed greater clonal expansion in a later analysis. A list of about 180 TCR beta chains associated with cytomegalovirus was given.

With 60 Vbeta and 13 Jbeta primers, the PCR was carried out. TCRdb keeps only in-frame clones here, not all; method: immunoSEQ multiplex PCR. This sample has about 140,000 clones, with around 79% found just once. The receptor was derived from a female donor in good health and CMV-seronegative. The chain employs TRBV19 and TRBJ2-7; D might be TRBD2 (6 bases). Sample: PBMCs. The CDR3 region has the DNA TGTGCCACCGGATTCGGGACTGGATATTACGAGCAGTACTTC. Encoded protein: CATGFGTGYYEQYF.